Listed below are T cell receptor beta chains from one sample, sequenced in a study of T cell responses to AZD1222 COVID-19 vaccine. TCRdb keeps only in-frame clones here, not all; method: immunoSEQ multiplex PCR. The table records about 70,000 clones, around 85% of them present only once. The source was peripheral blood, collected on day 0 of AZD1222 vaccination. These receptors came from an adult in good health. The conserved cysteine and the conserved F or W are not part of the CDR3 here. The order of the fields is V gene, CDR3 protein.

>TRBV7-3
ASSISPGTANTEAF
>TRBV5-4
ASSIQGFNQPQH
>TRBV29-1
SVRGTGGDNEQF
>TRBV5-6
ASSLGRVTEAF
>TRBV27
ASSHQGAEAF
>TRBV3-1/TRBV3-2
ASSVLDAGELF
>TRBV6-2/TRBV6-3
ASSYSGLAGYQETQY
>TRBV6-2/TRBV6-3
ASSYSSSGRQDTQY
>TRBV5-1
ASSSELTGTEQY
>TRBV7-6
ASGRRGDNVLT
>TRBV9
ASSGGTTYEQY
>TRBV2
AGKTVTNYGYT
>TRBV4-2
ASSQPGSSGGWTGELF
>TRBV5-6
ASSLGSTSFNSPLH
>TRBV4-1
ASRLTQGSTDTQY
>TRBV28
ASSLLGFEQY
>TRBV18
ASSPESLASYGYT
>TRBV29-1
SVRRAESQY
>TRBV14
ASSQVRWGGYEQF
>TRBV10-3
AISDRDIHEQF
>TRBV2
ASSPDEKLF
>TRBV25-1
ASSEYGAGVYEQY
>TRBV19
ASSIRSGSSYEQY
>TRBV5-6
ASSLVVDRMSQY
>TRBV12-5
ASGTRRLSNTEAF
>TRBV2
ASSELGMMDEQF
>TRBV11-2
ASSLGRLGEAF
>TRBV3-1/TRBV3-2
ASSQDSQGTPLH
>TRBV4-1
ASSPSRVRNEQF
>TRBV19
ASSIELGLNSPLH
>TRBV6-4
ASSDTTWFGLNYGYT